The entry below describes one T cell receptor beta chain. Its cognate antigen is unknown. Assay used: immunoSEQ multiplex PCR; TCRdb lists only in-frame clones, some missing. The table includes 200,000 or so clones, around 87% detected once. This CDR3 contains 16 residues. Germline-derived CDR1 and CDR2 are LGHNA and YNFKEQ. V was pared by 0 bases and J by 2 bases, with 14 bases between. The data are from a study of T cell responses to AZD1222 COVID-19 vaccine. Study-wide findings and caveats: Spike-specific TCR breadth and depth both grew after two AZD1222 doses. Spike was spanned by vaccine-associated CD4 TCRs, which were dominant at 160-218 and 743-854. Unmutated variant regions reportedly attract nearly half of all spike-specific TCRs. Females outnumbered males among donors, who were mostly white British; clonal diversity was possibly underestimated.

Specimen: peripheral blood, collected on day 0 of MenACWY control vaccination. The TCR was taken from an adult in good health. This chain joins TRBV4-2 and TRBJ2-7, with D perhaps TRBD1 (6 bases). The CDR3 bases are TGTGCCAGCAGCCAAGACGGTGGGACACCGACCTACGAGCAGTACTTC. It codes for CASSQDGGTPTYEQYF.